The 31 T cell receptor beta chains listed next were all sequenced from one sample in a study of control samples from healthy donors and cancer patients. Method: immunoSEQ multiplex PCR; TCRdb's copy keeps in-frame clones and lacks some. The sample's table shows about 210,000 clones. The sample taken for sequencing was blood. These receptors came from a woman aged 25 to 45 in good health.

The V call is TRBV12-3 or TRBV12-4, the J call TRBJ2-2; D call uncertain. V lost 7 bases, J lost 4 bases, and 10 bases lay in between. This CDR3 has 13 residues. The CDR3 nucleotides are TGTGCCAGCACCCAGGTCCTCACCGGGGAGCTGTTTTTT. This sequence encodes CASTQVLTGELFF.

This chain connects TRBV4-2 to TRBJ2-7; D may be TRBD1 (6 bases). The V gene's germline CDR1 is LGHNA and CDR2 YNFKEQ. The V end lost 2 bases, the J end lost 0 bases, and 17 bases lay between the germline ends. The CDR3 totals 17 residues. The DNA for the CDR3 is TGTGCCAGCAGCCAAAAGCGTTCCGGGACAAGCTCCTACGAGCAGTACTTC. Translation: CASSQKRSGTSSYEQYF.

This chain connects TRBV28 to TRBJ1-5; D may be TRBD1 (5 bases). The CDR3 is 16 amino acids. Germline V CDR1 and CDR2: MDHEN, SYDVKM. Trimming stripped 6 bases from V and 0 bases from J, with 15 bases between. For the CDR3, the DNA is TGTGCCAGCAGGGAAGGACAATTCTATAGCAATCAGCCCCAGCATTTT. Translating gives CASREGQFYSNQPQHF. Full variable domain (outside the CDR3, taken from reference TRBV28 and TRBJ1-5): DVKVTQSSRYLVKRTGEKVFLECVQDMDHENMFWYRQDPGLGLRLIYFSYDVKMKEKGDIPEGYSVSREKKERFSLILESASTNQTSMYLCASREGQFYSNQPQHFGDGTRLSIL.

The chain has TRBV28 and TRBJ1-5, with D perhaps TRBD1 (6 bases). The germline V and J ends were trimmed by 7 bases and 1 base, with 11 bases remaining between them. The germline V gene encodes CDR1 MDHEN and CDR2 SYDVKM. The CDR3 covers 14 residues. The CDR3 reads CASNPGASNQPQHF. The CDR3 DNA reads as TGTGCCAGCAATCCGGGGGCGAGCAATCAGCCCCAGCATTTT. Based on the CDR3 plus reference TRBV28 and TRBJ1-5, the full variable domain is DVKVTQSSRYLVKRTGEKVFLECVQDMDHENMFWYRQDPGLGLRLIYFSYDVKMKEKGDIPEGYSVSREKKERFSLILESASTNQTSMYLCASNPGASNQPQHFGDGTRLSIL.

The chain links TRBV9 to TRBJ1-3, with 7 bases identical to TRBD1. The junction had 9 bases not matched to a gene; V was cut back by 3 bases and J by 0 bases. CDR1 and CDR2 (germline): SGDLS, YYNGEE. This CDR3 spans 17 amino acids. The CDR3 protein is CASSGQGGGYSGNTIYF. For the CDR3, the DNA is TGTGCCAGCAGCGGACAGGGCGGGGGCTACTCTGGAAACACCATATATTTT.

The chain recombines TRBV5-6 with TRBJ1-3; no firm D call. The CDR3 contains 19 residues. Germline V CDR1 and CDR2: SGHDT, YYEEEE. Trimming took off 0 bases at V and 6 bases at J, with 25 bases between the two ends. The CDR3 region has the DNA TGTGCCAGCAGCTTGGGGCCGGCAGGAATTGCCTCTGGTGAAAACACCATATATTTT. Protein: CASSLGPAGIASGENTIYF. Variable domain in full (rest from reference TRBV5-6 and TRBJ1-3): DAGVTQSPTHLIKTRGQQVTLRCSPKSGHDTVSWYQQALGQGPQFIFQYYEEEERQRGNFPDRFSGHQFPNYSSELNVNALLLGDSALYLCASSLGPAGIASGENTIYFGEGSWLTVV.

J is TRBJ2-7 and V is TRBV28; 7 bases line up with TRBD1. The CDR3 covers 12 residues. After removal of 11 bases from V and 2 bases from J, the junction contained 6 bases not matched to a gene. Germline V gene sequence: CDR1 MDHEN, CDR2 SYDVKM. CDR3 bases: TGTGCCGCCCTGGGGACAGCCTACGAGCAGTACTTC. It encodes CAALGTAYEQYF. Complete variable domain (other parts from reference TRBV28 and TRBJ2-7): DVKVTQSSRYLVKRTGEKVFLECVQDMDHENMFWYRQDPGLGLRLIYFSYDVKMKEKGDIPEGYSVSREKKERFSLILESASTNQTSMYLCAALGTAYEQYFGPGTRLTVT.

The chain links TRBV28 to TRBJ1-5; D is unresolved. The CDR3 sequence is 12 residues long. The V gene lost 6 bases and the J gene lost 6 bases, with 9 bases spanning the gap. The germline gives CDR1 MDHEN, CDR2 SYDVKM. CDR3 bases: TGTGCCAGCAGAGTGAAGGGTCAGCCCCAGCATTTT. This gives the protein CASRVKGQPQHF.

V usage is TRBV6-6 and J usage is TRBJ2-2; 12 nucleotides match TRBD2. This CDR3 has 18 residues. Germline lookup yields CDR1 MNHNY and CDR2 SVGAGI (reference sequence). The V gene end was trimmed by 5 bases and the J gene end by 2 bases; junction bases not matched to a gene: 9. Here the CDR3 reads CASSRALAGGYNTGELFF. DNA for the CDR3: TGTGCCAGCAGTCGCGCGCTAGCGGGGGGGTATAACACCGGGGAGCTGTTTTTT.

The rearrangement uses TRBV15 and TRBJ1-1; D possibly corresponds to TRBD1 (6 bases). Looked up from germline, CDR1 is LNHNV and CDR2 is YYDKDF (reference sequence). V lost 4 bases, J lost 0 bases, and 27 bases lay in between. The CDR3 contains 20 residues. CDR3 coding DNA: TGTGCCACCAGCAAGGACTTCACCACCGGGACACCGGACCTGAACACTGAAGCTTTCTTT. Amino acids: CATSKDFTTGTPDLNTEAFF.

This chain connects TRBV7-2 to TRBJ1-3; TRBD1 agrees at 8 bases. Looked up from germline, CDR1 is SGHTA and CDR2 is FQGNSA. The trim removed 4 bases at V and 15 bases at J, leaving 11 bases unmatched. There are 13 residues in the CDR3. CDR3 in amino acids: CASSSTAETGEYF. The CDR3 nucleotides are TGTGCCAGCAGCTCTACGGCGGAGACAGGGGAATATTTT.

This CDR3 reads CASSPGLAGETQYF. The CDR3 DNA sequence: TGTGCCAGCTCACCAGGCCTAGCGGGAGAGACCCAGTACTTC. The chain employs TRBV18 and TRBJ2-5; 8 nucleotides align to TRBD2. The CDR3 is 14 residues long. Trimming cost V 2 bases and J 4 bases; bases outside gene matches: 3. In germline, CDR1 is KGHSH, CDR2 LQKENI.

This chain uses TRBV18 with TRBJ1-6; no clear D. Germline V gives CDR1 KGHSH, CDR2 LQKENI. Trimming removed 3 bases from V and 7 bases from J, with 10 bases in between. This CDR3 comprises 14 residues. CDR3 DNA sequence: TGTGCCAGCTCACCTCGAACCAACAATTCACCCCTCCACTTT. Translation: CASSPRTNNSPLHF.

The CDR3 nucleotides are TGTGCCAGCAGCGGGGGCGGGTCAGTAAATGAGCAGTTCTTC. Its protein is CASSGGGSVNEQFF. The J gene is TRBJ2-1, the V gene TRBV7-6; TRBD1 is a possible D gene (6 bases). Trimming took 5 bases from V and 7 from J, leaving 15 bases between them. The CDR3 is made up of 14 amino acids. CDR1 is SGHVS and CDR2 is FNYEAQ in the germline V gene.

The chain has TRBV19 and TRBJ1-2; D gene uncertain. The CDR3 has 13 residues. Trimming removed 5 bases from V and 1 base from J, with 8 bases in between. Germline V gene lookup returns CDR1 LNHDA and CDR2 SQIVND (reference sequence). CDR3: CASSYGGNYGYTF. The CDR3 DNA reads as TGTGCCAGTAGTTACGGAGGTAACTATGGCTACACCTTC.

The chain joins TRBV28 to TRBJ1-1; 7 bases are a match to TRBD1. Trimming removed 2 bases from V and 1 base from J; junction bases left unmatched: 10. This CDR3 spans 17 amino acids. Germline V gives CDR1 MDHEN, CDR2 SYDVKM. CDR3 DNA sequence: TGTGCCAGCAGTTTAAGGAGGGGGCCTAGCCAGAACACTGAAGCTTTCTTT. As protein: CASSLRRGPSQNTEAFF.

The rearrangement links TRBV6-5 to TRBJ2-3; TRBD2 is a possible D gene (7 bases). Per the germline V gene, CDR1 is MNHEY and CDR2 is SVGAGI. The length of the CDR3 is 14 residues. V was pared by 7 bases and J by 3 bases, with 14 bases between. The CDR3 region is CASKMGGPTDTQYF. In DNA form, the CDR3 reads TGTGCCAGCAAAATGGGGGGGCCTACAGATACGCAGTATTTT.

The chain employs TRBV28 and TRBJ2-7; tentatively, D is TRBD1 (5 bases). The length of the CDR3 is 14 residues. CDR1 is MDHEN and CDR2 is SYDVKM in the germline V gene. V was trimmed by 3 bases and J by 2 bases, leaving 11 bases between them. The CDR3 nucleotides read TGTGCCAGCAGTTTCTGGCAGGGCACCTACGAGCAGTACTTC. This translates into CASSFWQGTYEQYF.

This chain connects TRBV12-3 or TRBV12-4 to TRBJ2-7; D ambiguous. The V end lost 2 bases, the J end lost 0 bases, and 5 bases lay between the germline ends. This CDR3 is built from 13 residues. CDR3 nucleotide sequence: TGTGCCAGCAGTTTAAATCCCTCCTACGAGCAGTACTTC. Its translation: CASSLNPSYEQYF.

V and J are TRBV7-9 and TRBJ2-5, with 9 bases fitting TRBD1. Germline CDR1 SEHNR, CDR2 FQNEAQ (reference sequence). J lost 2 bases, V lost 5 bases, and 3 bases had no gene match. The CDR3 has 14 amino acids. The CDR3 nucleotides read TGTGCCAGCAGCCAGGGACAGGGACAAGAGACCCAGTACTTC. It yields the protein CASSQGQGQETQYF.

The CDR3 is CASSFQGRAGYTF. DNA for the CDR3: TGTGCCAGCAGTTTTCAGGGAAGGGCTGGCTACACCTTC. The V call is TRBV12-3 or TRBV12-4, the J call TRBJ1-2; maybe TRBD1 (5 bases). The CDR3 is 13 amino acids. V dropped 3 bases and J dropped 7 bases, with 12 bases sitting between them.

The J gene is TRBJ1-5, the V gene TRBV6-1; no definite D call. Germline V gene sequence: CDR1 MNHNS, CDR2 SASEGT. The CDR3 runs 14 residues. V lost 0 bases, J lost 6 bases, and 9 bases lay in between. The CDR3 bases are TGTGCCAGCAGTGAAGCTACGAGCGCTCAGCCCCAGCATTTT. It codes for CASSEATSAQPQHF.

The rearrangement uses TRBV30 and TRBJ1-3; D is undetermined. There are 13 residues in the CDR3. The germline V gene encodes CDR1 GTSNPN and CDR2 SVGIG (reference sequence). The germline V and J ends were trimmed by 0 bases and 4 bases, with 7 bases remaining between them. CDR3 coding DNA: TGTGCCTGGAGTGTACGGATCGGAAACACCATATATTTT. This codes for CAWSVRIGNTIYF.

The chain combines TRBV5-5 with TRBJ1-5, with 7 bases fitting TRBD1. CDR3 length: 16 residues. Germline V gene data show CDR1 as SGHKS and CDR2 as YYEKEE (reference sequence). V trimming: 2 bases; J trimming: 0 bases; junction bases outside the gene matches: 5. CDR3 residues: CASSLQGSHSNQPQHF. DNA of the CDR3: TGTGCCAGCAGCTTACAGGGGTCCCATAGCAATCAGCCCCAGCATTTT.

The chain uses TRBV13 and TRBJ1-6; TRBD1 agrees at 7 bases. Germline V gives CDR1 PRHDT, CDR2 FYEKMQ (reference sequence). The ends lost 5 bases at V and 10 bases at J; junction bases unmatched: 8. This CDR3 comprises 14 residues. This CDR3 reads CASSEQGNSSPLHF. The CDR3 coding sequence is TGTGCCAGCAGCGAACAGGGGAACAGCTCACCCCTCCACTTT.

The chain couples TRBV6-6 to TRBJ1-5; D perhaps matches TRBD1 (5 bases). This CDR3 region has 14 residues. V was trimmed by 5 bases and J by 0 bases, leaving 8 bases between them. Germline CDR1 reads MNHNY; CDR2 reads SVGAGI (reference sequence). CDR3 sequence (DNA): TGTGCCAGCAGTGAGGGGAATAGCAATCAGCCCCAGCATTTT. Its protein product is CASSEGNSNQPQHF.

This chain connects TRBV9 to TRBJ1-1; the D gene is possibly TRBD1 (5 bases). Germline V gives CDR1 SGDLS, CDR2 YYNGEE. The CDR3 runs 14 residues. V was cut by 2 bases and J by 1 base, with 9 bases left in between. CDR3 amino acids: CASSVGGSNTEAFF. The DNA of the CDR3 is TGTGCCAGCAGCGTTGGGGGGTCGAACACTGAAGCTTTCTTT.

Comment on this clone: An end of the junction does not agree with germline; a read error may underlie this. The V and J genes are TRBV24-1 and TRBJ2-2, with 8 bases identical to TRBD1. Germline V gene lookup returns CDR1 KGHDR and CDR2 SFDVKD. CDR3 length: 12 amino acids. The CDR3 DNA reads TGTGCCGCCAGGGGGCAGAGCGGGGAGCTGTTTTTT. Translating it yields CAARGQSGELFF.

The V and J genes are TRBV10-2 and TRBJ1-1; D is unclear. The V end was cut by 0 bases, the J end by 4 bases, with 12 bases between. The CDR3 totals 15 residues. Germline V lookup: CDR1 WSHSY, CDR2 SAAADI. The CDR3 sequence is CASSESSGFLTEAFF. The DNA for the CDR3 is TGCGCCAGCAGTGAGTCATCGGGGTTTCTCACTGAAGCTTTCTTT.

The V gene is TRBV7-9, the J gene TRBJ1-2; D not certain. Germline CDR1 and CDR2: SEHNR and FQNEAQ (reference sequence). The length of the CDR3 is 14 residues. The V end was cut by 4 bases, the J end by 2 bases, with 11 bases between. CDR3 in DNA: TGTGCCAGCAGCTCGCGCACCTCAAACTATGGCTACACCTTC. Translation: CASSSRTSNYGYTF.

The V gene is TRBV11-2, the J gene TRBJ2-1, with D unclear. CDR3 length: 16 residues. Germline V CDR1 and CDR2: SGHAT, FQNNGV. V was cut by 5 bases and J by 6 bases, with 20 bases left in between. CDR3 sequence: CASSPIAGKVINEQFF. CDR3 DNA sequence: TGTGCCAGCAGCCCGATTGCTGGGAAAGTTATCAATGAGCAGTTCTTC.